The 3 T cell receptor beta chains below come from one sample, sequenced in a study of beta chain features in type 1 diabetes. Reverse transcription of all isolated RNA meant that expressed TCRB transcripts were sequenced. Profiling relied on immunoSEQ multiplex PCR, and the TCRdb table lists in-frame clones only, not all of them. The table records some 180,000 clones, approximately 13% of them present only once. Sequencing was performed on central memory CD4+ T cells from blood. The origin of the receptors is a woman between 18 and 29 years old in good health.

This chain uses TRBV7-9 with TRBJ1-1; 7 bases map to TRBD1. With 3 bases clipped from V and 11 bases from J, the junction kept 6 bases outside the gene matches. This CDR3 comprises 12 residues. Germline CDR1 reads SEHNR; CDR2 reads FQNEAQ (reference sequence). CDR3 amino acids: CASSLPGGYAFF. The CDR3 nucleotides are TGTGCCAGCAGCTTGCCAGGGGGTTATGCTTTCTTT.

This chain joins TRBV21-1 and TRBJ2-7; TRBD1 is the table's D call, not checked against the DNA. TRBV21-1 is designated a pseudogene. CDR3 size: 15 residues. This chain's CDR3 is CASSTRTDEPYEQYF. The CDR3 DNA reads as TGTGCCAGCAGCACTCGGACAGACGAGCCATACGAGCAGTACTTC.

The V call is TRBV30, the J call TRBJ2-3, with D possibly matching TRBD2 (6 bases). CDR1 is GTSNPN, CDR2 SVGIG, per germline (reference sequence). This CDR3 has 14 residues. V was clipped by 1 base and J by 5 bases, with 13 bases between them. The CDR3 is CAWSATGVGDTQYF. DNA of the CDR3: TGTGCCTGGAGTGCCACGGGAGTAGGAGATACGCAGTATTTT.